This TCR beta chain is drawn from a study of cytomegalovirus exposure and HLA in healthy donors. Study conclusions and caveats: In a later analysis, common viral pathogens appeared linked to several of the most significant clusters.

This clone showed up just a few times. Its antigen is not identified. Trimming took off 1 base at V and 6 bases at J, with 10 bases between the two ends. Germline V gene sequence: CDR1 SGHTA, CDR2 FQGNSA. This CDR3 is built from 14 residues. PCR primers comprised 60 Vbeta and 13 Jbeta primers. The assay was immunoSEQ multiplex PCR, and TCRdb's table has in-frame clones only and misses some. The table records approximately 170,000 clones, roughly 72% of them present only once. The V gene is TRBV7-2, the J gene TRBJ2-1, with D perhaps TRBD2 (5 bases). The sequencing input was PBMCs. The clonotype was recovered from a man aged 35 to 55 in good health and CMV-seronegative. The CDR3 DNA is TGTGCCAGCAGCTTAGTCGGGGTAGGCAATGAGCAGTTCTTC. Protein sequence: CASSLVGVGNEQFF.